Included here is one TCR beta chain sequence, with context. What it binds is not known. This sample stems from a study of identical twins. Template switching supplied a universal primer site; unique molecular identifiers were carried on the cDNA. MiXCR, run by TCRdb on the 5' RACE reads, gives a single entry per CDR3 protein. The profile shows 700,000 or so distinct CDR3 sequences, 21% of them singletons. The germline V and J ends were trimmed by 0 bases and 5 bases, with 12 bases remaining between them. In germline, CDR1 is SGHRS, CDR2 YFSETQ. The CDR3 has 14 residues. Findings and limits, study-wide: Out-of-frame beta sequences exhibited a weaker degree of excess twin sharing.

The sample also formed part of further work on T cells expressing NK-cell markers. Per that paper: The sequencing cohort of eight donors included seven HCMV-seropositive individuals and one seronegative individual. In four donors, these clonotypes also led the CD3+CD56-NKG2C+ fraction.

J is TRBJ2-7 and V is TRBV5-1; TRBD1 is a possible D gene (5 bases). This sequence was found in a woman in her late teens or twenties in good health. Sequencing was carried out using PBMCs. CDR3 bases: TGCGCCAGCAGCTTGGCCGGAGACAGTGACGAGCAGTACTTC. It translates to CASSLAGDSDEQYF.